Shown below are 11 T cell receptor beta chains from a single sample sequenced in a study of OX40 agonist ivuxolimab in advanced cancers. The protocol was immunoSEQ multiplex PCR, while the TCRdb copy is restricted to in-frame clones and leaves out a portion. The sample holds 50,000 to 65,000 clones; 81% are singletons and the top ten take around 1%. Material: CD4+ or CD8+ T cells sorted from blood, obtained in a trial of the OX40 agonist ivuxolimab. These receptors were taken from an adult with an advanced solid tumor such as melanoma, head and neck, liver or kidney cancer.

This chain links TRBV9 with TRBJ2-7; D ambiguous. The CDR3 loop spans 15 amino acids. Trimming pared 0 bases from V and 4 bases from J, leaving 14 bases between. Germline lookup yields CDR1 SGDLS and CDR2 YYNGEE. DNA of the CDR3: TGTGCCAGCAGCGTAGCCTTAGGCTCGAAATACGAGCAGTACTTC. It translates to CASSVALGSKYEQYF. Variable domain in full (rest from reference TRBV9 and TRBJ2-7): DSGVTQTPKHLITATGQRVTLRCSPRSGDLSVYWYQQSLDQGLQFLIQYYNGEERAKGNILERFSAQQFPDLHSELNLSSLELGDSALYFCASSVALGSKYEQYFGPGTRLTVT.

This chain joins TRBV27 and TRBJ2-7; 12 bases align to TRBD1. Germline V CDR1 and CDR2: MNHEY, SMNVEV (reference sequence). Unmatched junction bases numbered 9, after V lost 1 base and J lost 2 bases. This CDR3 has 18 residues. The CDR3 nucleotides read TGTGCCAGCAGTTTATTGGGGACAGGGGGCCTTCGCACCTACGAGCAGTACTTC. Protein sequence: CASSLLGTGGLRTYEQYF.

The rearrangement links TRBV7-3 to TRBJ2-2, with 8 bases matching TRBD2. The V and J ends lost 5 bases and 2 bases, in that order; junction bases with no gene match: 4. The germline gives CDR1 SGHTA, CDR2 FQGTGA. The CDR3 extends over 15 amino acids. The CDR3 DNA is TGTGCCAGCAGCCCCCGGGGGGGAAACACCGGGGAGCTGTTTTTT. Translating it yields CASSPRGGNTGELFF.

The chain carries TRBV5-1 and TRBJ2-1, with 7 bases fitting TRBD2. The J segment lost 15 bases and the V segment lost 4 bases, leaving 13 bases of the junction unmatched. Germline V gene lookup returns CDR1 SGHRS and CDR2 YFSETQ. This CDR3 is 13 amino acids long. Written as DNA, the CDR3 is TGCGCCAGCAGCCCCGAGGGCTGGCGGGGGACGTTCTTC. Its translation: CASSPEGWRGTFF.

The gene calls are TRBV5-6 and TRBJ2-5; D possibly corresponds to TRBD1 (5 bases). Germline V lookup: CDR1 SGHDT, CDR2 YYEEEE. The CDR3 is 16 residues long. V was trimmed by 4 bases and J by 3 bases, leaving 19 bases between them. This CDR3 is CASSVGQGYIKETQYF. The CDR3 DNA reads TGTGCCAGCAGCGTGGGGCAGGGCTACATCAAAGAGACCCAGTACTTC.

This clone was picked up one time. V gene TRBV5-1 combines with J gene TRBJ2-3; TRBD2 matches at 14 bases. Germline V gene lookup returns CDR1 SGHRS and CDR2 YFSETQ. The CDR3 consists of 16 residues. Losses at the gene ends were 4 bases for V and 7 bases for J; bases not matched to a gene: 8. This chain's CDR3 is CASSLGTSGGLNTQYF. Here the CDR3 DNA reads TGCGCCAGCAGCCTAGGGACTAGCGGGGGATTAAATACGCAGTATTTT. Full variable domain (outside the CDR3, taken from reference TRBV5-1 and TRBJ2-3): KAGVTQTPRYLIKTRGQQVTLSCSPISGHRSVSWYQQTPGQGLQFLFEYFSETQRNKGNFPGRFSGRQFSNSRSEMNVSTLELGDSALYLCASSLGTSGGLNTQYFGPGTRLTVL.

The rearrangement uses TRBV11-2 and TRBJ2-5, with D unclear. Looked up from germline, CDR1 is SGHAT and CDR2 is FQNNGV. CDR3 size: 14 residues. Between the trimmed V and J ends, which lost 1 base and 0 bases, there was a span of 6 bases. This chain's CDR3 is CASSLGRDQETQYF. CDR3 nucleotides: TGTGCCAGCAGCTTAGGACGGGACCAAGAGACCCAGTACTTC.

The CDR3 sequence: CASSAAGTEITGELFF. The CDR3 DNA follows: TGCGCCAGCAGCGCTGCAGGGACAGAGATCACCGGGGAGCTGTTTTTT. The chain has TRBV5-1 and TRBJ2-2, with TRBD1 matching over 7 bases. The J segment lost 4 bases and the V segment lost 4 bases, leaving 10 bases of the junction unmatched. This CDR3 spans 16 amino acids. Germline V CDR1 and CDR2: SGHRS, YFSETQ.

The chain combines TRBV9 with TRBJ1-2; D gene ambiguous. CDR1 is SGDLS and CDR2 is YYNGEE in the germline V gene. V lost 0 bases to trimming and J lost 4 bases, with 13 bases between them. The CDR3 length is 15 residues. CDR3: CASSVVPTDLYGYTF. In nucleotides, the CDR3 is TGTGCCAGCAGCGTAGTCCCGACGGACCTCTATGGCTACACCTTC.

In nucleotides, the CDR3 is TGTGCCAGCAGCTTAGGCGGACTAGTACAAGAGACCCAGTACTTC. It encodes CASSLGGLVQETQYF. The chain couples TRBV7-8 to TRBJ2-5; 7 positions match TRBD2. There are 15 residues in the CDR3. V lost 1 base to trimming and J lost 2 bases; unmatched junction nucleotides: 4. CDR1 SGHVS and CDR2 FQNEAQ come from the germline V gene.

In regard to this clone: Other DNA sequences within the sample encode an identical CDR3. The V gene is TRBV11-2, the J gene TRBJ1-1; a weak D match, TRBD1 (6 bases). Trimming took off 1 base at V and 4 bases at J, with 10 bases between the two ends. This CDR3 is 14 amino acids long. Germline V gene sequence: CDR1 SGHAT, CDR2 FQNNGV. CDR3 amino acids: CASSLGQGSTEAFF. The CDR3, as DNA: TGTGCCAGCAGCTTAGGGCAGGGGAGCACTGAAGCTTTCTTT.